The TCR beta chain under discussion was sequenced for a study of T cell responses to AZD1222 COVID-19 vaccine. Findings and limits, study-wide: At baseline, just five to seven AZD1222 recipients tested seropositive. Repertoire sampling was restricted to post-peak T cell response timepoints. Nearly half of the spike-specific TCRs reportedly recognize variant regions that carry no mutations. Females outnumbered males among donors, who were mostly white British; clonal diversity was possibly underestimated.

The CDR3 is made up of 16 amino acids. Deletions cut 0 bases from V and 4 bases from J, with 15 bases between. CDR1 and CDR2 (germline): LNHDA, SQIVND (reference sequence). On this clone: Antigen specificity is unknown.

The assay was immunoSEQ multiplex PCR, and TCRdb's table has in-frame clones only and misses some. The table has 150,000 to 200,000 clones, 75% to 90% seen once. The specimen was peripheral blood, collected on day 0 of AZD1222 vaccination. This chain uses TRBV19 with TRBJ1-2; D might be TRBD1 (5 bases). The sequence was obtained from an adult in good health. In DNA, the CDR3 is TGTGCCAGTAGTATAGATTGGAGACAGCGAGCCTATGGCTACACCTTC. It yields the protein CASSIDWRQRAYGYTF.